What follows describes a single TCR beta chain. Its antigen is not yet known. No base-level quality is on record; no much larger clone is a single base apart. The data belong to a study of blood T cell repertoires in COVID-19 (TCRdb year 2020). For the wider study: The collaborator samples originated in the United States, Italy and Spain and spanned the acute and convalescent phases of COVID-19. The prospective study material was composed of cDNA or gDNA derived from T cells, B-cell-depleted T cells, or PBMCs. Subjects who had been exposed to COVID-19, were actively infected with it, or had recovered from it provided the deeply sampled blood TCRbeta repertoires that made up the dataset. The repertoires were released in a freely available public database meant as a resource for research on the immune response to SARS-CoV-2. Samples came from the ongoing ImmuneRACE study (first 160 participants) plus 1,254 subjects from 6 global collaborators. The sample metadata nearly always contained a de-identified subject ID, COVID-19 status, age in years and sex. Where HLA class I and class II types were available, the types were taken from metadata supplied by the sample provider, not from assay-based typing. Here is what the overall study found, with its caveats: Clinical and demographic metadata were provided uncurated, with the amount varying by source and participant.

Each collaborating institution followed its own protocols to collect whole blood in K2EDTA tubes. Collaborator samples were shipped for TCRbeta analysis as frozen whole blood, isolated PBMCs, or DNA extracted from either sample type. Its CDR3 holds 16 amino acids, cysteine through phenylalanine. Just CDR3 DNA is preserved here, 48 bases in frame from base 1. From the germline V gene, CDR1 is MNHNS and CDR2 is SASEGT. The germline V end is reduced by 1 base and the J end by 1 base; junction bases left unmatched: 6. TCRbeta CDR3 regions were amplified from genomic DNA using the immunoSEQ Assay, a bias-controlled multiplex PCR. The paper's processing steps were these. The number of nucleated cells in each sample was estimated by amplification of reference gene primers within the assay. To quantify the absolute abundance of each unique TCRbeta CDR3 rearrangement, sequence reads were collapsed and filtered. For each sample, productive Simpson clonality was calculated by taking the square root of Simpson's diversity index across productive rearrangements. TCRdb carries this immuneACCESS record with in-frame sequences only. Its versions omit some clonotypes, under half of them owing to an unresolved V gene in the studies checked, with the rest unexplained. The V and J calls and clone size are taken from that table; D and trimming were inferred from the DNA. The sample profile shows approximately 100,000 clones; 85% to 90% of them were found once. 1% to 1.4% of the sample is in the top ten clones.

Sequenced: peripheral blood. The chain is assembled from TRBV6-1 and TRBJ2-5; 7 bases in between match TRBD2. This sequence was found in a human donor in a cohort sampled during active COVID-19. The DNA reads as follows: TGTGCCAGCAGTGAAGGCGGGAGTATCGTCCAAGAGACCCAGTACTTC. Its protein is CASSEGGSIVQETQYF.